A selection of T cell receptor beta chains follows, all from one sample in a study of blood T cell repertoires in COVID-19. Only in-frame clones appear in the TCRdb table, and some are missing; sequencing was by immunoSEQ multiplex PCR. The table has roughly 87,000 clones, about four fifths seen once. The sample consisted of peripheral blood. The receptor source for this set is a woman aged 70-85 years with acute or convalescent COVID-19. Each CDR3 is given with its conserved first and last residue. Clone size is not always given. Where it is, it says once, few, many or a class for expanded clones.

.,TRBV11-3,TRBJ2-7,CASSLGTGSYEQYF
.,TRBV19,TRBJ1-2,CASSTAQKNGYTF
.,TRBV9,TRBJ2-2,CASSDLRELFF
.,TRBV5-1,TRBJ1-4,CASSVGTAGGEKLFF
.,TRBV5-4,TRBJ1-1,CASSVYTGTEAFF
.,TRBV2,TRBJ2-6,CASSALSAGANVLTF
.,TRBV28,TRBJ2-1,CASSSPSGGFFYNEQFF
.,TRBV7-8,TRBJ2-5,CASSPTSGGVQETQYF
.,TRBV2,TRBJ2-5,CASSYDSQETQYF
.,TRBV19,TRBJ2-7,CASSRQGNYEQYF
.,TRBV5-4,TRBJ2-7,CASTKDQGAAYEQYF
.,TRBV25-1,TRBJ1-2,CASRAPGLDYGYTF
medium-sized,TRBV7-9,TRBJ1-2,CASSGTGGESYGYTF
once,TRBV6-5,TRBJ1-1,CASKPPRQGTEAFF
once,TRBV5-1,TRBJ2-1,CASSSRGGINEQFF
few,TRBV5-1,TRBJ2-5,CASSASLAGQETQYF
.,TRBV7-6,TRBJ2-3,CASSLTGFPKDTQYF
.,TRBV6-5,TRBJ1-5,CASSLGSEQPQHF
.,TRBV14,TRBJ1-2,CASSYGDRVGYTF
few,TRBV2,TRBJ1-5,CASTRQGFGNQPQHF
few,TRBV13,TRBJ1-5,CASSLTQGRPQHF
once,TRBV7-2,TRBJ1-5,CASSTRDGQPQHF
.,TRBV15,TRBJ1-1,CATSRDPGVKTEAFF
.,TRBV15,TRBJ1-5,CATSRGQVNQPQHF
.,TRBV2,TRBJ1-2,CASSLGGYGYTF
.,TRBV10-2,TRBJ2-7,CASKRAGDSYEQYF
few,TRBV18,TRBJ2-2,CASSRTGGRSSGELFF
.,TRBV5-1,TRBJ1-2,CASSLAGAGSHGYTF
.,TRBV7-2,TRBJ2-7,CASSSLLRTTLGDEQYF
.,TRBV27,TRBJ2-2,CASSGRGRNTGELFF
few,TRBV2,TRBJ1-2,CAASVATGEILSDGYTF